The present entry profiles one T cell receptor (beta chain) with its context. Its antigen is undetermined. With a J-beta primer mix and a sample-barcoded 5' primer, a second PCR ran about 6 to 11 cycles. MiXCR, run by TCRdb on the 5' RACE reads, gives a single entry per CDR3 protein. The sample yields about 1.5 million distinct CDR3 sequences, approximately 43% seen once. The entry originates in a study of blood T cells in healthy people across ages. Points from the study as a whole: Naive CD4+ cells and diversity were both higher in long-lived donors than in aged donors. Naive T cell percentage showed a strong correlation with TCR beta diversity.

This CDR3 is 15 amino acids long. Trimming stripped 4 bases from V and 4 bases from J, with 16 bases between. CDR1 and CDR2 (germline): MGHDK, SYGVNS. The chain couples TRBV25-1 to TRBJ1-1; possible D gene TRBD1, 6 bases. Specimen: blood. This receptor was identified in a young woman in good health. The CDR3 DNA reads TGTGCCAGCAGTGCTTGGGGGGCCCGAGGCACTGAAGCTTTCTTT. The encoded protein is CASSAWGARGTEAFF.